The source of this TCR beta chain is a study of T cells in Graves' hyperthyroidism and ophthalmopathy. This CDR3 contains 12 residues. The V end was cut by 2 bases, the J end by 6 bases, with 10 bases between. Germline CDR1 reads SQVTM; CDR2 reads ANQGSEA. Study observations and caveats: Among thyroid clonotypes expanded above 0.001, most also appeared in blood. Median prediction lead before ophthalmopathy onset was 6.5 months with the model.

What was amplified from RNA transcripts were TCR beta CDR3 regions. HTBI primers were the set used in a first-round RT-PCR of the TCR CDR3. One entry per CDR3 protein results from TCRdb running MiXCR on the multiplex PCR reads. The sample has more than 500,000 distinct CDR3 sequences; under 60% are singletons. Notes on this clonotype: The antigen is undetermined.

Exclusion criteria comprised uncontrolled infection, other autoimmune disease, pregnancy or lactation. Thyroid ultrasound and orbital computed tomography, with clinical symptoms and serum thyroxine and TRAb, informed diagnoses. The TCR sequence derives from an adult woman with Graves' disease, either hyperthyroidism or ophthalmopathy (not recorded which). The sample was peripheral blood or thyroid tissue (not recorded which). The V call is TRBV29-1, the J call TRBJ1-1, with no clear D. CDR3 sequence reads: CSVERSRAEAFF. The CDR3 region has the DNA TGCAGCGTTGAACGGAGTAGGGCTGAAGCTTTCTTT.